Following are 4 T cell receptor beta chains from one sample sequenced in a study of shared clonotypes between healthy human individuals. Clones were read by immunoSEQ multiplex PCR, and TCRdb kept only the in-frame ones, dropping some. The sample comprises about 660,000 clones, around 67% of which are singletons, and 1.7% rests with the top ten. Source material: memory CD4+ T cells sorted from blood. The subset denotes: CD45RA-negative fraction. The source of these receptors is a woman aged 25 to 39 in good health.

V usage is TRBV5-1 and J usage is TRBJ2-7; a possible D gene is TRBD1 (5 bases). Germline CDR1 SGHRS, CDR2 YFSETQ. V was cut by 2 bases and J by 3 bases, with 12 bases left in between. The CDR3 is made up of 14 amino acids. CDR3 sequence (DNA): TGCGCCAGCAGCTTCAAGGTCGGACACTACGAGCAGTACTTC. Translation gives CASSFKVGHYEQYF.

This clone was counted at least ten times. The J gene is TRBJ1-1, the V gene TRBV6-5; weak D call: TRBD1 (6 bases). The CDR3 contains 16 residues. The V end was cut by 1 base, the J end by 1 base, with 13 bases between. CDR1 and CDR2 from the germline V gene are MNHEY and SVGAGI. Here the CDR3 reads CASSYFQTGRNTEAFF. The DNA for the CDR3 is TGTGCCAGCAGTTACTTCCAAACAGGGAGGAACACTGAAGCTTTCTTT.

This clone appeared many times. V usage is TRBV27 and J usage is TRBJ1-2; 9 bases match TRBD1. The CDR3 covers 14 residues. Germline CDR1 MNHEY, CDR2 SMNVEV (reference sequence). V gave up 4 bases and J gave up 7 bases; unmatched junction bases: 7. The CDR3 spells CASSSYRGQGGYTF. The CDR3 DNA sequence: TGTGCCAGCAGTTCCTACAGGGGGCAGGGTGGCTACACCTTC.

V is TRBV2 and J is TRBJ2-3; D ambiguous. V shed 6 bases and J shed 1 base, with 11 bases lying between them. CDR1 is SNHLY, CDR2 FYNNEI, per germline. This CDR3 has 14 amino acids. As DNA, the CDR3 is TGTGCCAGCAGAACCCCCAGCGGCACAGATACGCAGTATTTT. Translation: CASRTPSGTDTQYF. The complete variable domain, with remaining parts taken from reference TRBV2 and TRBJ2-3, reads EPEVTQTPSHQVTQMGQEVILRCVPISNHLYFYWYRQILGQKVEFLVSFYNNEISEKSEIFDDQFSVERPDGSNFTLKIRSTKLEDSAMYFCASRTPSGTDTQYFGPGTRLTVL.